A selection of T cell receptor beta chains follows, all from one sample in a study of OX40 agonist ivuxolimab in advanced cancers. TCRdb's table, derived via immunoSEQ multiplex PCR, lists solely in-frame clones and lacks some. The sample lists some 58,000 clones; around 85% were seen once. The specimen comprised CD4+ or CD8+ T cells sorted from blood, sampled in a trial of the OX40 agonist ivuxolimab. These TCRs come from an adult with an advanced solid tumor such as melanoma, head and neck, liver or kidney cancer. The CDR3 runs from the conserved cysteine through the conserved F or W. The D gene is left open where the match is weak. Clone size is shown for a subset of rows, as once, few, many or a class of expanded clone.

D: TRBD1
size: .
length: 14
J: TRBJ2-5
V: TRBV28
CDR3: CASTMDRAKETQYF
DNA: TGTGCCAGCACCATGGACAGGGCGAAAGAGACCCAGTACTTC

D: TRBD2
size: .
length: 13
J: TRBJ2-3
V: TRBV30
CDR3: CAWSVREADTQYF
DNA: TGTGCCTGGAGTGTCCGGGAGGCAGATACGCAGTATTTT

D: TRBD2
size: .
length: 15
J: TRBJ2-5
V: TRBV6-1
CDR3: CASRGQGLAQETQYF
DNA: TGTGCCAGCAGAGGACAGGGACTAGCGCAAGAGACCCAGTACTTC

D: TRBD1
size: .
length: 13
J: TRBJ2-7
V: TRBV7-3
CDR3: CASSSGTGSEQYF
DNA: TGTGCCAGCAGCTCCGGGACAGGGAGCGAGCAGTACTTC

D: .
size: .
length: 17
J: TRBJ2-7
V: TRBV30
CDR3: CAWGPSFLERTTYEQYF
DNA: TGTGCCTGGGGACCCTCCTTTTTGGAGCGGACTACCTACGAGCAGTACTTC

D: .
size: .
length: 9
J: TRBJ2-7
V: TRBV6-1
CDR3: CAGPYEQYF
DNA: TGTGCCGGACCCTACGAGCAGTACTTC

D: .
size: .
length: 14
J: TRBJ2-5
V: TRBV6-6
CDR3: CASSPLTLLGEQYF
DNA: TGTGCCAGCAGCCCACTGACTCTATTAGGGGAGCAGTACTTC

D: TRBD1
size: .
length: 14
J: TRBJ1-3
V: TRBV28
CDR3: CAISPNRGLDTIYF
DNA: TGTGCCATCAGTCCCAACAGGGGGCTTGACACCATATATTTT

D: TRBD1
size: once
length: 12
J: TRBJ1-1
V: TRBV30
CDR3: CAFGQGGTEAFF
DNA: TGTGCCTTTGGACAGGGGGGCACTGAAGCTTTCTTT

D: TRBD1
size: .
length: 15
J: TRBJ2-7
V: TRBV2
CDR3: CASSDVGQGFYEQYF
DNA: TGTGCCAGCAGTGATGTGGGACAGGGGTTCTACGAGCAGTACTTC

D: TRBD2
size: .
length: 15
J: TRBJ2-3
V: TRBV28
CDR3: CASSPTSGRTDTQYF
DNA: TGTGCCAGCAGTCCGACTAGCGGGAGGACAGATACGCAGTATTTT

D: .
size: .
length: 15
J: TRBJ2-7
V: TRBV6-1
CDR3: CASSENLAWRYEQYF
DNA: TGTGCCAGCAGTGAAAACTTAGCTTGGCGCTACGAGCAGTACTTC

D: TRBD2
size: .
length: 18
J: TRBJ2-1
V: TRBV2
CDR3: CASTSGLAGGSSYNEQFF
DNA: TGTGCCAGCACCTCGGGACTAGCGGGAGGAAGCTCCTACAATGAGCAGTTCTTC

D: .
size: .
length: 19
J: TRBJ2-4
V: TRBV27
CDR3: CASSLGRGRGSLAKNIQYF
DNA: TGTGCCAGCAGTTTAGGCAGGGGGCGCGGGAGCTTGGCCAAAAACATTCAGTACTTC

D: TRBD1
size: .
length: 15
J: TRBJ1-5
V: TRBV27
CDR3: CARTGRGYSNQPQHF
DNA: TGTGCCAGGACAGGGAGGGGTTATAGCAATCAGCCCCAGCATTTT

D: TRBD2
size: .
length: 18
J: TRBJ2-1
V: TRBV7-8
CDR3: CASSLRERAGGRGNEQFF
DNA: TGTGCCAGCAGCTTAAGAGAAAGAGCGGGCGGGAGAGGCAATGAGCAGTTCTTC

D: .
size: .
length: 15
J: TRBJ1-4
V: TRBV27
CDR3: CASRRSGATNEKLFF
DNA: TGTGCCAGCAGACGGTCGGGAGCAACTAATGAAAAACTGTTTTTT

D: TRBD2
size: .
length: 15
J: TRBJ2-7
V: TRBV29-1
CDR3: CSVERAGRDSYEQYF
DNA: TGCAGCGTTGAACGGGCGGGGAGGGACTCCTACGAGCAGTACTTC

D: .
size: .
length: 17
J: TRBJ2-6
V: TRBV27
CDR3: CASSLYRRSSGANVLTF
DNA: TGTGCCAGCAGTTTATACAGGCGAAGCTCTGGGGCCAACGTCCTGACTTTC

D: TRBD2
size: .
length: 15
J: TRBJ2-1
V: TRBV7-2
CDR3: CASSLVAGRVNEQFF
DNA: TGTGCCAGCAGCTTAGTTGCGGGGAGGGTCAATGAGCAGTTCTTC

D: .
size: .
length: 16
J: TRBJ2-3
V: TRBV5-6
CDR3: CASSLVRGQLADTQYF
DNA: TGTGCCAGCAGCTTGGTACGGGGCCAGTTAGCAGATACGCAGTATTTT

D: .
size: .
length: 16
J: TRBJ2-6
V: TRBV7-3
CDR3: CASSSGPSSGANVLTF
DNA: TGTGCCAGCAGCTCAGGACCCAGTTCTGGGGCCAACGTCCTGACTTTC

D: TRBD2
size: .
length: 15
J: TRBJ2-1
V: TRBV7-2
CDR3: CASSLVASGNNEQFF
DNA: TGTGCCAGCAGCTTAGTAGCTAGCGGGAACAATGAGCAGTTCTTC

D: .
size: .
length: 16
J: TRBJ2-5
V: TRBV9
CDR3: CASSPLSLTGQETQYF
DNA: TGTGCCAGCAGCCCCCTATCCCTGACAGGCCAAGAGACCCAGTACTTC

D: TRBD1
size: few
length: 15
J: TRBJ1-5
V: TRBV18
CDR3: CASSLGQGGNQPQHF
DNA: TGTGCCAGCTCCCTCGGACAGGGCGGCAATCAGCCCCAGCATTTT

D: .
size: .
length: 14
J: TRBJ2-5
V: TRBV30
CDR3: CAWSRLTGQETQYF
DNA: TGTGCCTGGAGTCGACTTACAGGCCAAGAGACCCAGTACTTC

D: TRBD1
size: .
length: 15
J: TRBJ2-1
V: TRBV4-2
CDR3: CASSQEQGAGNEQFF
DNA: TGTGCCAGCAGCCAAGAACAGGGGGCGGGCAATGAGCAGTTCTTC

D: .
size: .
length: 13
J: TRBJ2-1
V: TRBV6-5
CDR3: CASSNLPTIGEFF
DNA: TGTGCCAGCAGTAACCTCCCGACTATCGGGGAGTTCTTC

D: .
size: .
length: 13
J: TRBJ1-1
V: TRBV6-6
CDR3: CASSIQRDTEAFF
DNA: TGTGCCAGCAGTATTCAGAGGGACACTGAAGCTTTCTTT

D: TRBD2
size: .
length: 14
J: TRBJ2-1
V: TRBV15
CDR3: CATSVIAGAYEQFF
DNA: TGTGCCACCAGCGTAATAGCGGGAGCTTATGAGCAGTTCTTC

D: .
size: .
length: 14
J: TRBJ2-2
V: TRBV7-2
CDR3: CASSSGTRAGELFF
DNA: TGTGCCAGCAGCTCGGGAACCAGGGCCGGGGAGCTGTTTTTT

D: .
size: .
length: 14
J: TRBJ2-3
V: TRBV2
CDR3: CASSELLSTDTQYF
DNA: TGTGCCAGCAGTGAACTGCTGAGCACAGATACGCAGTATTTT

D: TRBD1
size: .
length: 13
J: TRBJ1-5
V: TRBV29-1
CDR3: CSAKTGTGQPQHF
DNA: TGCAGCGCCAAGACAGGGACCGGACAGCCCCAGCATTTT

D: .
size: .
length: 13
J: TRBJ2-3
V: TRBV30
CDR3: CAWSVGLPDTQYF
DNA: TGTGCCTGGAGTGTAGGCCTGCCAGATACGCAGTATTTT

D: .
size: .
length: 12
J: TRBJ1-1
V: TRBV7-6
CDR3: CASSLAGREAFF
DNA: TGTGCCAGCAGCTTAGCGGGACGGGAAGCTTTCTTT

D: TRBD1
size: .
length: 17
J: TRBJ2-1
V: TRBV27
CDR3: CASSLFLTGVVGNEQFF
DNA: TGTGCCAGCAGTTTATTTCTCACAGGGGTGGTTGGGAATGAGCAGTTCTTC

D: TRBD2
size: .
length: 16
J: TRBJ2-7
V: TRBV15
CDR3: CATSSALIATGLAPYF
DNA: TGTGCCACCAGCAGCGCGCTGATCGCTACGGGACTAGCGCCGTACTTC

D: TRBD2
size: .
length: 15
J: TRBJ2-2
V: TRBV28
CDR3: CASSTGLATTGELFF
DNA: TGTGCCAGCAGTACAGGACTAGCAACCACCGGGGAGCTGTTTTTT

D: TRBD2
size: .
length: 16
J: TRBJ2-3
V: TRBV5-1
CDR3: CASSLGRGRSTDTQYF
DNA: TGCGCCAGCAGCTTGGGTCGCGGGAGGAGCACAGATACGCAGTATTTT

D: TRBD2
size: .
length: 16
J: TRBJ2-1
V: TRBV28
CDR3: CASSPIGTSGRHEQFF
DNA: TGTGCCAGCAGTCCAATCGGGACTAGCGGGAGGCATGAGCAGTTCTTC

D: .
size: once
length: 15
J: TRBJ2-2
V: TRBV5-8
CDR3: CASSLAGVNTGELFF
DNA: TGTGCCAGCAGCTTGGCGGGGGTTAACACCGGGGAGCTGTTTTTT

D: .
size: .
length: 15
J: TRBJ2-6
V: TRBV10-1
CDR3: CASRDTRGGANVLTF
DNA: TGCGCCAGCAGGGATACTAGGGGAGGGGCCAACGTCCTGACTTTC

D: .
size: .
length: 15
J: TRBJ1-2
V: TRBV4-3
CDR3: CASSHPPGSGSGYTF
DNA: TGCGCCAGCAGCCACCCCCCCGGGTCAGGGAGTGGCTACACCTTC

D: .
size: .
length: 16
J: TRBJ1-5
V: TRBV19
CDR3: CASSIGGLLSNQPQHF
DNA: TGTGCCAGTAGTATAGGTGGCTTACTCAGCAATCAGCCCCAGCATTTT

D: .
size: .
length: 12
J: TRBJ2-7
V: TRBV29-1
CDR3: CSVEDSGYEQYF
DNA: TGCAGCGTTGAGGACAGTGGATACGAGCAGTACTTC

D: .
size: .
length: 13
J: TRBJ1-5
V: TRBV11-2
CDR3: CASSKDRNQPQHF
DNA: TGTGCCAGCAGCAAGGACCGCAATCAGCCCCAGCATTTT

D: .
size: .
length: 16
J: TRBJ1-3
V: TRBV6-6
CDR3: CASSGGLPSSGNTIYF
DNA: TGTGCCAGCAGTGGCGGGCTCCCTAGCTCTGGAAACACCATATATTTT

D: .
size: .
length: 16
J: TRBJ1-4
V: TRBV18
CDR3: CASSLSQGSTNEKLFF
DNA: TGTGCCAGCTCACTTTCTCAGGGGTCAACTAATGAAAAACTGTTTTTT

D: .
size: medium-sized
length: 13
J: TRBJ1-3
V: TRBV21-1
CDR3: CASSIREGNTIYF
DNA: TGTGCCAGCAGCATTAGGGAAGGCAACACCATATATTTT

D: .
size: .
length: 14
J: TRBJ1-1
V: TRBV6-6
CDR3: CASSTSRTSTEAFF
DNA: TGTGCCAGCAGCACCTCTCGTACGAGCACTGAAGCTTTCTTT

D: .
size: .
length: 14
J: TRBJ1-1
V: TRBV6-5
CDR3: CASSYAEQGTEAFF
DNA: TGTGCCAGCAGTTACGCCGAACAGGGCACTGAAGCTTTCTTT

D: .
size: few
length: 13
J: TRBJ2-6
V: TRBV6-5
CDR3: CASHGTGANVLTF
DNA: TGTGCCAGCCATGGCACTGGGGCCAACGTCCTGACTTTC

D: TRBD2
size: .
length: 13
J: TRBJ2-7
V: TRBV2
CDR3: CASSSTSRYEQYF
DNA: TGTGCCAGCAGTTCGACTAGCCGCTACGAGCAGTACTTC

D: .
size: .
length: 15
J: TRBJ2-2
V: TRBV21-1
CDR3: CASSKRALNTGELFF
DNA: TGTGCCAGCAGCAAGCGGGCGTTAAACACCGGGGAGCTGTTTTTT

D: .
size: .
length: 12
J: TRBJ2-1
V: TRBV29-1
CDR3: CSVETVRSEQFF
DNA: TGCAGCGTTGAAACTGTAAGAAGTGAGCAGTTCTTC

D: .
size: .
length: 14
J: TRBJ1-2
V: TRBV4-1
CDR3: CASSQATENYGYTF
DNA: TGCGCCAGCAGCCAAGCGACGGAAAACTATGGCTACACCTTC